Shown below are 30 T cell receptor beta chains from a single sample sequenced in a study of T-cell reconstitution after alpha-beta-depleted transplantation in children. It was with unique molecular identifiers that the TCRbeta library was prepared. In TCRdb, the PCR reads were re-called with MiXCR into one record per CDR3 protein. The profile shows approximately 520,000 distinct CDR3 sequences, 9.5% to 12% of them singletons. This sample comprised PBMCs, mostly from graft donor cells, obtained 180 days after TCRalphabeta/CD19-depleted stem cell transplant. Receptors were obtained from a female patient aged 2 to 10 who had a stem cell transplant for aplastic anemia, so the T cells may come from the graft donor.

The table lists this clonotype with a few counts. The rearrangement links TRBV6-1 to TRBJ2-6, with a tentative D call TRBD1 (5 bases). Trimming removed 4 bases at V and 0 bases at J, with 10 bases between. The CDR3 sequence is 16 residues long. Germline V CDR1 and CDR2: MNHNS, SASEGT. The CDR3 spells CASSGGTHSGANVLTF. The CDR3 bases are TGTGCCAGCAGTGGGGGCACCCACTCTGGGGCCAACGTCCTGACTTTC.

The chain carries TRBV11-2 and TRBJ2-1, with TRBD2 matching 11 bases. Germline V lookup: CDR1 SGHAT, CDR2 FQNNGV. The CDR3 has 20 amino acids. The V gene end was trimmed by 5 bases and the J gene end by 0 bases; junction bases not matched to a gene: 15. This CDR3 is CASSPASRLAGRRSYNEQFF. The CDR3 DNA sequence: TGTGCCAGCAGCCCGGCGTCGAGACTAGCGGGACGGCGCTCCTACAATGAGCAGTTCTTC.

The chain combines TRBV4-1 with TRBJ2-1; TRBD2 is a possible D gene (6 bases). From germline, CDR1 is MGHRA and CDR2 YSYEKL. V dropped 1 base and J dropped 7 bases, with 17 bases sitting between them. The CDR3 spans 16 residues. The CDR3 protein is CASSQVRLVGPNEQFF. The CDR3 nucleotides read TGCGCCAGCAGCCAAGTTCGACTAGTCGGGCCGAATGAGCAGTTCTTC.

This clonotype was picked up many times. CDR3 DNA: TGTGCCAGCAGCAAAGGAAGGGAGGGGGGCTACACCTTC. This encodes CASSKGREGGYTF. The chain couples TRBV21-1 to TRBJ1-2. TRBV21-1 is a known pseudogene. The CDR3 length is 13 residues.

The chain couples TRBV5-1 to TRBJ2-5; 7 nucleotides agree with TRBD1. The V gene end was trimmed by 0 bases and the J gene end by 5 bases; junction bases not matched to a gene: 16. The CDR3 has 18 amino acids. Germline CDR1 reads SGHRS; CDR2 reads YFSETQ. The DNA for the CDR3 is TGCGCCAGCAGCTTGGAAGGGGGCAGGGGAAATCCTGGGGAGACCCAGTACTTC. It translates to CASSLEGGRGNPGETQYF.

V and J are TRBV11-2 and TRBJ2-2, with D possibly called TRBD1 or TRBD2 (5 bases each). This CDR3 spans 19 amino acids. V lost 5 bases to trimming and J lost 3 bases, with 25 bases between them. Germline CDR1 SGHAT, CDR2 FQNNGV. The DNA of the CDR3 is TGTGCCAGCAGCCCCAGATTCCCGGTGGGGGACCGTGACACCGGGGAGCTGTTTTTT. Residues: CASSPRFPVGDRDTGELFF.

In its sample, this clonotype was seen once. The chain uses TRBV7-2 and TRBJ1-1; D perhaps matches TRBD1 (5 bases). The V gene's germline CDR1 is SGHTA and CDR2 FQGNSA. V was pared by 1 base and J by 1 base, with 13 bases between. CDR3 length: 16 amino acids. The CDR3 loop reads CASSLDNKTGNTEAFF. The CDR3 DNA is TGTGCCAGCAGCTTAGATAATAAAACAGGGAACACTGAAGCTTTCTTT.

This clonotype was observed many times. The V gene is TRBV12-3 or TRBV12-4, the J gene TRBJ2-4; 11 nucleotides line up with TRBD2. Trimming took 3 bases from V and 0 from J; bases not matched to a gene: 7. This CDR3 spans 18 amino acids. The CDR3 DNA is TGTGCCAGCAGTTTGGGACTAGCGGAGCGGGTAGCCAAAAACATTCAGTACTTC. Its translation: CASSLGLAERVAKNIQYF.

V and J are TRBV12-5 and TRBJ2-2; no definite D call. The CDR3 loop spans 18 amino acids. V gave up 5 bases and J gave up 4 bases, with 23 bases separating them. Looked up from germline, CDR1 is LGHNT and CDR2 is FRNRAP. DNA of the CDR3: TGTGCTAGTGGTCTCCCCCCATGGTCTCACTTATCCACCGGGGAGCTGTTTTTT. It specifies CASGLPPWSHLSTGELFF.

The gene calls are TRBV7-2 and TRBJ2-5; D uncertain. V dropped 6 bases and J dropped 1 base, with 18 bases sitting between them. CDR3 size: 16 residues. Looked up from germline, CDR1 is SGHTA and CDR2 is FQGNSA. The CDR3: CASRPQPMSRQETQYF. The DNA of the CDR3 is TGTGCCAGCAGGCCACAACCCATGAGCCGCCAAGAGACCCAGTACTTC.

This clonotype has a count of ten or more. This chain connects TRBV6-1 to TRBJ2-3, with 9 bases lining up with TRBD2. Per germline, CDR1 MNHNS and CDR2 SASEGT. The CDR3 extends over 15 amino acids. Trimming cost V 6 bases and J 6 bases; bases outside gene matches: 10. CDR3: CASSEQRTSADTQYF. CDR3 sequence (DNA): TGTGCCAGCAGCGAGCAGAGGACTAGCGCCGATACGCAGTATTTT.

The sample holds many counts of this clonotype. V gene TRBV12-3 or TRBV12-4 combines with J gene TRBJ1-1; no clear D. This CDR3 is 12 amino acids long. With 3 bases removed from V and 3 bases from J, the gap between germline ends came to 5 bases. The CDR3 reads CASSFGYTEAFF. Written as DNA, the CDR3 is TGTGCCAGCAGTTTTGGGTACACTGAAGCTTTCTTT.

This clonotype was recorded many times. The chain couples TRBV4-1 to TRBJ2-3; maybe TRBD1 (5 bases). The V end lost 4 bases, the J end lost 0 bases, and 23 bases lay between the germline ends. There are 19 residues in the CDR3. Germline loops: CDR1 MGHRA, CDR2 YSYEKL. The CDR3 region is CASSPKRTGLGPSTDTQYF. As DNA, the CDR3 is TGCGCCAGCAGCCCAAAAAGAACAGGCCTTGGACCTAGCACAGATACGCAGTATTTT.

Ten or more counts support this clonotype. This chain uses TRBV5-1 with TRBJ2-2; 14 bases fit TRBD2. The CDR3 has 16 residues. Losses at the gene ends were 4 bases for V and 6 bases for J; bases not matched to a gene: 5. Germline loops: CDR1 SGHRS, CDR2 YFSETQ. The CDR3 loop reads CASSRGTSGSSGELFF. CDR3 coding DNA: TGCGCCAGCAGCCGCGGGACTAGCGGGAGCTCCGGGGAGCTGTTTTTT.

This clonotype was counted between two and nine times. The CDR3 region has the DNA TGCAGTGCTACTCAATCGGGAGGCTCTTACAATGAGCAGTTCTTC. This codes for CSATQSGGSYNEQFF. This chain joins TRBV20-1 and TRBJ2-1; 7 bases map to TRBD2. After removal of 4 bases from V and 4 bases from J, the junction contained 10 bases not matched to a gene. CDR3 size: 15 residues. CDR1 and CDR2 from the germline V gene are DFQATT and SNEGSKA (reference sequence).

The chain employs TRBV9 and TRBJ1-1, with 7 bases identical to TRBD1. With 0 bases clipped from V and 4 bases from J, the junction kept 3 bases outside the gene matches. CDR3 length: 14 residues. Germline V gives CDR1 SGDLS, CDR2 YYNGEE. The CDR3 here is CASSVARGPTEAFF. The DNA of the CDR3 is TGTGCCAGCAGCGTAGCAAGGGGGCCCACTGAAGCTTTCTTT. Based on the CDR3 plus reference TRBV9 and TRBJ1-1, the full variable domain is DSGVTQTPKHLITATGQRVTLRCSPRSGDLSVYWYQQSLDQGLQFLIQYYNGEERAKGNILERFSAQQFPDLHSELNLSSLELGDSALYFCASSVARGPTEAFFGQGTRLTVV.

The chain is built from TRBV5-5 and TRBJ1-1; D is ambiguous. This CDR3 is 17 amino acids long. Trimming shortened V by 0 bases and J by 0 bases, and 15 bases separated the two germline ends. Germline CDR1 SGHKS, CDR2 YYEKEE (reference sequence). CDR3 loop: CASSLDDYGRLNTEAFF. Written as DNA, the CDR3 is TGTGCCAGCAGCTTGGACGATTATGGGCGTCTGAACACTGAAGCTTTCTTT.

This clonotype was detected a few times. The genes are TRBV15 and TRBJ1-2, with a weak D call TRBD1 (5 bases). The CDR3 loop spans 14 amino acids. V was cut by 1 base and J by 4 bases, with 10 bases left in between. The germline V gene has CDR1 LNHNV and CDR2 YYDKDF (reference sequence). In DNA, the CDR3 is TGTGCCACCAGCAGAGGAGGGGACCCCTATGGCTACACCTTC. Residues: CATSRGGDPYGYTF.

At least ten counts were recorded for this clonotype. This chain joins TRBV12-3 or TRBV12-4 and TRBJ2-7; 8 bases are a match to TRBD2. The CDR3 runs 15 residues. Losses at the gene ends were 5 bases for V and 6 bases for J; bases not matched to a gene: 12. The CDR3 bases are TGTGCCAGCAGTCCTAGCGGGTCCAGGGCTCCCGAGCAGTACTTC. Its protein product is CASSPSGSRAPEQYF.

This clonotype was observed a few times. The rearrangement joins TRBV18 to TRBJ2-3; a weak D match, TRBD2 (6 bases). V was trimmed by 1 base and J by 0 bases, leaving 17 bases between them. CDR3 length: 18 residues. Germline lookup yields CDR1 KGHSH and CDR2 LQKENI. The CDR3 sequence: CASSPRGTVRTSTDTQYF. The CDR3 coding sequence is TGTGCCAGCTCACCACGCGGGACTGTACGAACTAGCACAGATACGCAGTATTTT.

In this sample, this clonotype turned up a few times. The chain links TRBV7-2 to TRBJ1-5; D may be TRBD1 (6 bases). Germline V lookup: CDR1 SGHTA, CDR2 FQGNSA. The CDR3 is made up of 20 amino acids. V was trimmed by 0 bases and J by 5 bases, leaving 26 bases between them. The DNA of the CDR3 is TGTGCCAGCAGCTTAGCCAGATTAGAGGGTTACAGGGATCTTTATCAGCCCCAGCATTTT. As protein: CASSLARLEGYRDLYQPQHF.

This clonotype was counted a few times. CDR3 nucleotide sequence: TGTGCCAGCAGTTTGAAGGTTATGGGCAATCAGCCCCAGCATTTT. This translates into CASSLKVMGNQPQHF. The chain recombines TRBV12-3 or TRBV12-4 with TRBJ1-5; D gene ambiguous. The CDR3 is 15 residues long. Trimming left V 3 bases short and J 2 bases short, with 11 bases between.

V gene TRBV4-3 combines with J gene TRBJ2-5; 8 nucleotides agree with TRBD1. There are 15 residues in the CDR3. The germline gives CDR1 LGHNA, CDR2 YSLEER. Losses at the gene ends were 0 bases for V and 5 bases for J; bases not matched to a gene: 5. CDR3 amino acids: CASSQDFDRGETQYF. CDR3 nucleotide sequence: TGCGCCAGCAGCCAAGACTTTGACAGGGGTGAGACCCAGTACTTC.

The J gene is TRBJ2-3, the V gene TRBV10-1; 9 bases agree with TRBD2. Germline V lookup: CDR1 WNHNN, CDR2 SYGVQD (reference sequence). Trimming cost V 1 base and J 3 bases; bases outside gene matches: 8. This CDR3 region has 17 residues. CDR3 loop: CASSEFAGGPQTDTQYF. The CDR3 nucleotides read TGCGCCAGCAGTGAGTTTGCGGGAGGGCCCCAAACAGATACGCAGTATTTT.

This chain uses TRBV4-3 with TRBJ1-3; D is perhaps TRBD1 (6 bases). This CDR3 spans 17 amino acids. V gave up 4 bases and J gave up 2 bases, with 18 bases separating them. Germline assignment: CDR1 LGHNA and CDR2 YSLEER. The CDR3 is CASSRSGQGSPGNTIYF. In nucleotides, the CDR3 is TGCGCCAGCAGCCGGTCGGGTCAGGGGAGCCCTGGAAACACCATATATTTT.

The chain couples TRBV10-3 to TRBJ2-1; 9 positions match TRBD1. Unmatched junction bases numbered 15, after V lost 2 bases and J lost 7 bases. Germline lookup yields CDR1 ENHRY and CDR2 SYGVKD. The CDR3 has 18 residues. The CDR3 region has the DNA TGTGCCATCAGTGAGGATAGTTCCCGGGACAGGGTTCCGAATGAGCAGTTCTTC. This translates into CAISEDSSRDRVPNEQFF.

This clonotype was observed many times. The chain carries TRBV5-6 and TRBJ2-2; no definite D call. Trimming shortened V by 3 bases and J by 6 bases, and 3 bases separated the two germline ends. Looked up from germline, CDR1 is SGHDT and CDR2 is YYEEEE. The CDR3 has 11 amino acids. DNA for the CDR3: TGTGCCAGCAGCTATTCCGGGGAGCTGTTTTTT. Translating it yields CASSYSGELFF.

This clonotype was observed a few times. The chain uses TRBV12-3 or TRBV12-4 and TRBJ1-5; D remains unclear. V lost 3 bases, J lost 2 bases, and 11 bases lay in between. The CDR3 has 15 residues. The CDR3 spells CASSLSPRGNQPQHF. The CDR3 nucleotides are TGTGCCAGCAGTTTGAGCCCCCGGGGCAATCAGCCCCAGCATTTT.

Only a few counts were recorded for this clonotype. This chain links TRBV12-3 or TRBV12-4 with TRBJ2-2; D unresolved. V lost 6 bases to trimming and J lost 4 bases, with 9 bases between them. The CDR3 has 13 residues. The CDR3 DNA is TGTGCCAGCAGCTATATATCCACCGGGGAGCTGTTTTTT. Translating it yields CASSYISTGELFF.

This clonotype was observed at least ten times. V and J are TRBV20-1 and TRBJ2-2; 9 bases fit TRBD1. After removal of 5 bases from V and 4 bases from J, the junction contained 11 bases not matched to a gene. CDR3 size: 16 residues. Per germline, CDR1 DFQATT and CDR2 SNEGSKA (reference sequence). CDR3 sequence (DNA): TGCAGTGCTCCAATACAGGGGGCACAGGGCACCGGGGAGCTGTTTTTT. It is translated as CSAPIQGAQGTGELFF.